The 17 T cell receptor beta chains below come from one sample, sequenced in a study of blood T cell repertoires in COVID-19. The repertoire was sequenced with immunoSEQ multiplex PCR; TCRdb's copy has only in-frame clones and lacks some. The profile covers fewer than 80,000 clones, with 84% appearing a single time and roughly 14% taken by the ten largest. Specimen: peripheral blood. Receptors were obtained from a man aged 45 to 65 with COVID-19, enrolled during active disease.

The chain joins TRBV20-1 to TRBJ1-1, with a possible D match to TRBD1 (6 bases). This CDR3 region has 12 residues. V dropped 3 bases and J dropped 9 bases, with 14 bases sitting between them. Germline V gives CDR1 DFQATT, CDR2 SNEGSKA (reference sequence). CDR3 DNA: TGCAGTGCTAGTTCACAGGGCCGACAAGCTTTCTTT. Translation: CSASSQGRQAFF.

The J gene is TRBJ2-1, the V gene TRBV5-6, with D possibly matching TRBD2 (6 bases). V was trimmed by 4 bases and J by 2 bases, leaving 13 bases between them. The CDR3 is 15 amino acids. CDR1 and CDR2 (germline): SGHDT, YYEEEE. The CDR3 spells CASSTGGVAYNEQFF. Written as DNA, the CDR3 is TGTGCCAGCAGCACTGGAGGGGTGGCCTACAATGAGCAGTTCTTC.

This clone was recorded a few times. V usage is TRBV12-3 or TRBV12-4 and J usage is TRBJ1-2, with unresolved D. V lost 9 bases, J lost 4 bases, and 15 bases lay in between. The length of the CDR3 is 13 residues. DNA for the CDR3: TGTGCCAGTAGACTCGGCGAAGGCTATGGCTACACCTTC. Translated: CASRLGEGYGYTF.

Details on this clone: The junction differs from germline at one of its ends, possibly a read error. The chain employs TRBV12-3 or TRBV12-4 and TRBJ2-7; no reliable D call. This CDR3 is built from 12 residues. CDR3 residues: CASRLDNREQYF. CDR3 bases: TGTGCCAGCAGGTTAGACAATCGCGAGCAGTACTTC.

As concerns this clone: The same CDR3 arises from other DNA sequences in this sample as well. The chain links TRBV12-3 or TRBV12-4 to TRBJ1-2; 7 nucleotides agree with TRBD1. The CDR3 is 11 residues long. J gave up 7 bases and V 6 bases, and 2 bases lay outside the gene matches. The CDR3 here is CASSRQGGYTF. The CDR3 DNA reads TGTGCCAGCAGCAGACAGGGTGGCTACACCTTC.

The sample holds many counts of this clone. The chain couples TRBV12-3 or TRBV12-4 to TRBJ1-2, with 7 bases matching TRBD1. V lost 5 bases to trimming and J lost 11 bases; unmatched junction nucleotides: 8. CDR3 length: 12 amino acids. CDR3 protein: CASSLTTGRYTF. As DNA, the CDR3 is TGTGCCAGCAGTCTCACGACAGGGAGGTACACCTTC.

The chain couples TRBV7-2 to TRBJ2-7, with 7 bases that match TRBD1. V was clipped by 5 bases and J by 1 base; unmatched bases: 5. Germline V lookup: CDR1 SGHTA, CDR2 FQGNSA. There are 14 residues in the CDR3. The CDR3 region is CASSGVRGSYEQYF. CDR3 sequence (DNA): TGTGCCAGCAGCGGGGTCAGGGGGTCCTACGAGCAGTACTTC.

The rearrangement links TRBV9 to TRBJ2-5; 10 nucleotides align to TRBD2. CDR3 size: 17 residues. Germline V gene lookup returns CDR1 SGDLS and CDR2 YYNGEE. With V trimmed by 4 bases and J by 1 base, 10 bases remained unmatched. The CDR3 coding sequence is TGTGCCAGCAGCCCCAGCGGGGGGGGACGTGGCCAAGAGACCCAGTACTTC. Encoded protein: CASSPSGGGRGQETQYF.

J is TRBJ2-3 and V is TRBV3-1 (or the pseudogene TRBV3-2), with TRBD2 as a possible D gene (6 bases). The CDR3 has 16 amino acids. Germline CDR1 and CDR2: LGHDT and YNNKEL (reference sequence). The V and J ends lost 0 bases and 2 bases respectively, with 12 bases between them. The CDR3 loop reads CASSQDGRGITDTQYF. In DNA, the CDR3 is TGTGCCAGCAGCCAAGATGGGCGGGGTATCACAGATACGCAGTATTTT.

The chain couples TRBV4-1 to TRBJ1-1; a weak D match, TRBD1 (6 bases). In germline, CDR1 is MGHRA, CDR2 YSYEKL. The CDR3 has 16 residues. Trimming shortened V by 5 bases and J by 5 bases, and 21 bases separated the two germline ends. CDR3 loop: CASSKIEHTRGTEAFF. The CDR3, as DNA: TGCGCCAGCAGCAAGATCGAACACACCAGGGGTACTGAAGCTTTCTTT.

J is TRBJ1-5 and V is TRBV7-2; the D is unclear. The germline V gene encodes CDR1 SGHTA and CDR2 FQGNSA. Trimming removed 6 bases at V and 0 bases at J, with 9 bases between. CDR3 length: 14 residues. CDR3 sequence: CASSPGSSNQPQHF. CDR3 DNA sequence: TGTGCCAGCAGTCCCGGTAGTAGCAATCAGCCCCAGCATTTT.

The CDR3 DNA reads TGTGCCAGCAGCCAAGACTGGCAGGGCGCGAAGGAGCTGTTTTTT. It is translated as CASSQDWQGAKELFF. The chain combines TRBV4-2 with TRBJ2-2; tentatively, D is TRBD1 (5 bases). The V gene lost 0 bases and the J gene lost 10 bases, with 15 bases spanning the gap. This CDR3 region has 15 residues. Germline V gives CDR1 LGHNA, CDR2 YNFKEQ.

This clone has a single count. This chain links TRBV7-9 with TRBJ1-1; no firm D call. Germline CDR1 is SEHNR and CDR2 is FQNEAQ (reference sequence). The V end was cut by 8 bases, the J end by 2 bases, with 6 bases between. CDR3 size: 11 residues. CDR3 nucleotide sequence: TGTGCCAGCGGTCTAAACACTGAAGCTTTCTTT. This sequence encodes CASGLNTEAFF. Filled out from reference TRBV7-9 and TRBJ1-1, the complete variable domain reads DTGVSQNPRHKITKRGQNVTFRCDPISEHNRLYWYRQTLGQGPEFLTYFQNEAQLEKSRLLSDRFSAERPKGSFSTLEIQRTEQGDSAMYLCASGLNTEAFFGQGTRLTVV.

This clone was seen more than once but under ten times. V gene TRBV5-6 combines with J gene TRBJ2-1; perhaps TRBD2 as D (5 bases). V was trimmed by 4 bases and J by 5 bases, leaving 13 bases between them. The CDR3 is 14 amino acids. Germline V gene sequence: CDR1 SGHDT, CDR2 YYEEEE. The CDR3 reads CASSQEDWDNEQFF. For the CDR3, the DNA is TGTGCCAGCAGCCAAGAGGACTGGGACAATGAGCAGTTCTTC.

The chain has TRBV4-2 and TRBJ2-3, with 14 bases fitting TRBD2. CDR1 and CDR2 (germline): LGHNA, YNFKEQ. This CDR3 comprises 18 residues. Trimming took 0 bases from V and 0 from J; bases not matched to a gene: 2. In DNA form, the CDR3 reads TGTGCCAGCAGCCAAGATAGACTAGCGGGGGGGAGCACAGATACGCAGTATTTT. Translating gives CASSQDRLAGGSTDTQYF.

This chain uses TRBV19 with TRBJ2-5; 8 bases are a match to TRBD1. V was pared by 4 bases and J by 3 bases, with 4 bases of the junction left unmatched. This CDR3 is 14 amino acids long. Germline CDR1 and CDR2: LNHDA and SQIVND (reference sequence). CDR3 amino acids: CASSTTGVEETQYF. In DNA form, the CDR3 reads TGTGCCAGTAGTACGACAGGGGTTGAAGAGACCCAGTACTTC.

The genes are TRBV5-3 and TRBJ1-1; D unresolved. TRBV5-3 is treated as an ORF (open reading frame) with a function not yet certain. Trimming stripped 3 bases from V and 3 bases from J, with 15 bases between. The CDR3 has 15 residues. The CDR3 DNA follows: TGTGCCAGAAGCTGCGTCTCCCGGGTTTACACTGAAGCTTTCTTT. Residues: CARSCVSRVYTEAFF.